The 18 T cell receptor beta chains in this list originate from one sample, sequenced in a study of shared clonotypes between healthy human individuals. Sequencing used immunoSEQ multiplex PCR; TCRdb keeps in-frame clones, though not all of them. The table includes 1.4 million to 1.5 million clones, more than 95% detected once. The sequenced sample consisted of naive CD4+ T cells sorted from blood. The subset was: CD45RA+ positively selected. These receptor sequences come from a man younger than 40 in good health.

CDR3 coding DNA: TGTGCCAGCACGCCCACCGACAGGGGGTTATACAATGAGCAGTTCTTC. Translated, it gives CASTPTDRGLYNEQFF. This chain uses TRBV6-6 with TRBJ2-1, with 9 bases matching TRBD1. J lost 4 bases, V lost 7 bases, and 11 bases had no gene match. From germline, CDR1 is MNHNY and CDR2 SVGAGI (reference sequence). The CDR3 runs 16 residues.

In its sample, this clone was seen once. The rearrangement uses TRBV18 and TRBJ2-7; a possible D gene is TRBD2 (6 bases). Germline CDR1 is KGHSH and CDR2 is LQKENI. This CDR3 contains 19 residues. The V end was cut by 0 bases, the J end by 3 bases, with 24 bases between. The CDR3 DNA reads TGTGCCAGCTCACCACCGCCGGGGGAGGCTAGATGGTGGAGCTACGAGCAGTACTTC. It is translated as CASSPPPGEARWWSYEQYF.

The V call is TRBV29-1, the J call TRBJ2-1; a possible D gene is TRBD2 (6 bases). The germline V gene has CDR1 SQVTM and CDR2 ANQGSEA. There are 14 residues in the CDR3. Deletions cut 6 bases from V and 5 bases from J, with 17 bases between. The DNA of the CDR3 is TGCAGCGTCCTAGCGAGAGCTATGAACAATGAGCAGTTCTTC. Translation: CSVLARAMNNEQFF.

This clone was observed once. The CDR3 here is CASSPTAGELFF. The DNA of the CDR3 is TGTGCCAGCAGCCCGACGGCCGGGGAGCTGTTTTTT. The genes are TRBV5-6 and TRBJ2-2; no firm D call. This CDR3 contains 12 residues. Per germline, CDR1 SGHDT and CDR2 YYEEEE. V lost 4 bases, J lost 6 bases, and 7 bases lay in between.

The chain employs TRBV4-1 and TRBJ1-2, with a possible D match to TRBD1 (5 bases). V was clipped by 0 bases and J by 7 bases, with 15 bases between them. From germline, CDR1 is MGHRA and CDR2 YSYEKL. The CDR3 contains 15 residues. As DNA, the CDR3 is TGCGCCAGCAGCCAAGATATCCAGGGTGGCGGTGGCTACACCTTC. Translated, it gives CASSQDIQGGGGYTF.

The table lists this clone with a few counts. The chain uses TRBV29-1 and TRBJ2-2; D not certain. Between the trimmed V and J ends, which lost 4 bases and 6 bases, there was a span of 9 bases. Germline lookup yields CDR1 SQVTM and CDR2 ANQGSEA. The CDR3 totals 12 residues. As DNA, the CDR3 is TGCAGCGTTGGCCGCACGGCCGGGGAGCTGTTTTTT. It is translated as CSVGRTAGELFF.

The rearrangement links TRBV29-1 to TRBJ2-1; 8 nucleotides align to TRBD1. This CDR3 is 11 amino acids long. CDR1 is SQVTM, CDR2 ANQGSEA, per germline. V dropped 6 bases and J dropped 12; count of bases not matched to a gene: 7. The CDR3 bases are TGCAGCGTGGGCAGGGGGCTTAGGCAGTTCTTC. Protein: CSVGRGLRQFF.

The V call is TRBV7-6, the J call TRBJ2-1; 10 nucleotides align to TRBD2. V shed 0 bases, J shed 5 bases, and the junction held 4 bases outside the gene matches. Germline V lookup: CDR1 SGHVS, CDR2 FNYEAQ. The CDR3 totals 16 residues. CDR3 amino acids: CASSLAPGLANNEQFF. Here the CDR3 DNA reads TGTGCCAGCAGCTTAGCACCGGGACTAGCGAACAATGAGCAGTTCTTC.

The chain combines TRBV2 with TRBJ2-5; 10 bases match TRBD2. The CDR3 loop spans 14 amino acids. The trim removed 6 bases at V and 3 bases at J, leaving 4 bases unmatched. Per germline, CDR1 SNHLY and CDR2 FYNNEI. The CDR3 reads CASRVTSGKETQYF. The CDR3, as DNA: TGTGCCAGCAGAGTCACTAGCGGGAAAGAGACCCAGTACTTC.

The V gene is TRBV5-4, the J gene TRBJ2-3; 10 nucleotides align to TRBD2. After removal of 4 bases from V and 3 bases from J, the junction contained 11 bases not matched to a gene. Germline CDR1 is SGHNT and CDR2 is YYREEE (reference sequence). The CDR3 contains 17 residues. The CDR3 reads CASSGKREGRGTDTQYF. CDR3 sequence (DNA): TGTGCCAGCAGCGGGAAGCGGGAGGGCCGGGGAACAGATACGCAGTATTTT. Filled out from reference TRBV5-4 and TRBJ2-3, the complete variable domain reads ETGVTQSPTHLIKTRGQQVTLRCSSQSGHNTVSWYQQALGQGPQFIFQYYREEENGRGNFPPRFSGLQFPNYSSELNVNALELDDSALYLCASSGKREGRGTDTQYFGPGTRLTVL.

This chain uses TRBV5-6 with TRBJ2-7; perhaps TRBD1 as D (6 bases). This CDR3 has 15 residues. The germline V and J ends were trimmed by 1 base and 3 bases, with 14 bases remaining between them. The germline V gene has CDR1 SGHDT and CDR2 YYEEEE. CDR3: CASSLPQGRRYEQYF. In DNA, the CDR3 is TGTGCCAGCAGCTTGCCCCAGGGGCGGCGCTACGAGCAGTACTTC.

CDR3 sequence reads: CASSARVLAGGDEETQYF. The CDR3 DNA is TGTGCCAGCAGCGCCCGGGTACTAGCGGGAGGAGATGAGGAGACCCAGTACTTC. The chain carries TRBV11-2 and TRBJ2-5; TRBD2 matches at 12 bases. In germline, CDR1 is SGHAT, CDR2 FQNNGV. V lost 5 bases, J lost 5 bases, and 15 bases stayed unmatched. This CDR3 has 18 residues.

CDR3 residues: CASSIYRTYNEQFF. The CDR3 DNA sequence: TGTGCCAGCAGCATATACCGGACCTACAATGAGCAGTTCTTC. This chain connects TRBV7-2 to TRBJ2-1, with no clear D. CDR3 length: 14 residues. The germline CDR1 and CDR2 sequences are SGHTA and FQGNSA. V was pared by 5 bases and J by 2 bases, with 10 bases between. Looking up the rest from reference TRBV7-2 and TRBJ2-1 gives the full variable domain: GAGVSQSPSNKVTEKGKDVELRCDPISGHTALYWYRQSLGQGLEFLIYFQGNSAPDKSGLPSDRFSAERTGGSVSTLTIQRTQQEDSAVYLCASSIYRTYNEQFFGPGTRLTVL.

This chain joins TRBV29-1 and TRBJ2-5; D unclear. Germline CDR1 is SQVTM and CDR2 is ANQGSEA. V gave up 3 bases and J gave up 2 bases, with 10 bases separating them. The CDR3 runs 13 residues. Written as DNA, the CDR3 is TGCAGCGTTGACAATCAGCTACAAGAGACCCAGTACTTC. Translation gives CSVDNQLQETQYF.

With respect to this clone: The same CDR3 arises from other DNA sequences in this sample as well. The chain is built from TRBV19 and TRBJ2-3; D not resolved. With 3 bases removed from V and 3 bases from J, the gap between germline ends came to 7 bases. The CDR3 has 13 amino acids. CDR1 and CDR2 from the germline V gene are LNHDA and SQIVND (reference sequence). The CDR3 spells CASSIDGTDTQYF. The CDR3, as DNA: TGTGCCAGTAGTATCGACGGTACAGATACGCAGTATTTT.

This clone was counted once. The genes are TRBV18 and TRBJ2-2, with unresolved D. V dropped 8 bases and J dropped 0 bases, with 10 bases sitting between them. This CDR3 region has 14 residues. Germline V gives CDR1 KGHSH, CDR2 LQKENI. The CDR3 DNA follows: TGTGCCAGCGCTCTCTTAACGAACACCGGGGAGCTGTTTTTT. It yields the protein CASALLTNTGELFF. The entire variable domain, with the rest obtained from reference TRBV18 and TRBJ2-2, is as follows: NAGVMQNPRHLVRRRGQEARLRCSPMKGHSHVYWYRQLPEEGLKFMVYLQKENIIDESGMPKERFSAEFPKEGPSILRIQQVVRGDSAAYFCASALLTNTGELFFGEGSRLTVL.

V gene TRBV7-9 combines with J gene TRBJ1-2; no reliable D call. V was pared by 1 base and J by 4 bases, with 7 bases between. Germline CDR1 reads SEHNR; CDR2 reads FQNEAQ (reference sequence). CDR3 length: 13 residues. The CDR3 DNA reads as TGTGCCAGCAGCTTAGTCGGTGGCTATGGCTACACCTTC. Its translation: CASSLVGGYGYTF.

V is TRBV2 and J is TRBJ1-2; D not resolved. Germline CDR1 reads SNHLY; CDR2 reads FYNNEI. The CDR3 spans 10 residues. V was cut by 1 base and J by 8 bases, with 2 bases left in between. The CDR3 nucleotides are TGTGCCAGCAGTGAAGTCGGCTACACCTTC. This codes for CASSEVGYTF.